Each of the 19 T cell receptor beta chains below was sequenced from the same sample in a study of monozygotic twins with inflammatory bowel disease. TCRdb reprocessed the 5' RACE reads and reports one entry per CDR3 protein, with no DNA. There are approximately 200,000 distinct CDR3 sequences in the sample, with less than 9% held by the top ten. The sequenced sample consisted of blood. The source is a human donor with ulcerative colitis or Crohn's disease, or a healthy co-twin of an affected twin (not recorded which).

The V call is TRBV5-1, the J call TRBJ2-7; TCRdb names TRBD1, which stays unverified in the absence of DNA. Germline CDR1 and CDR2: SGHRS and YFSETQ. The CDR3 length is 14 residues. CDR3 loop: CASSTRDTSYEQYF. The full variable domain, in which reference TRBV5-1 and TRBJ2-7 provide the parts outside the CDR3, is KAGVTQTPRYLIKTRGQQVTLSCSPISGHRSVSWYQQTPGQGLQFLFEYFSETQRNKGNFPGRFSGRQFSNSRSEMNVSTLELGDSALYLCASSTRDTSYEQYFGPGTRLTVT.

The chain uses TRBV13 and TRBJ2-7; there is no DNA to check the TCRdb D call of TRBD2. The CDR3 length is 15 residues. The V gene's germline CDR1 is PRHDT and CDR2 FYEKMQ (reference sequence). CDR3 in amino acids: CASSWSTSYTYEQYF.

The chain recombines TRBV7-9 with TRBJ2-1; there is no DNA to check the TCRdb D call of TRBD2. This CDR3 spans 15 amino acids. The germline V gene has CDR1 SEHNR and CDR2 FQNEAQ (reference sequence). CDR3 amino acids: CASSYSGGAGNEQFF.

The chain recombines TRBV15 with TRBJ2-6; the D call from TCRdb, TRBD1, cannot be confirmed without DNA. Germline V lookup: CDR1 LNHNV, CDR2 YYDKDF (reference sequence). There are 15 residues in the CDR3. CDR3 in amino acids: CATSRTRAGANVLTF.

This CDR3 is CASSEPHGGANTDTQYF. The V gene is TRBV25-1, the J gene TRBJ2-3; the TRBD1 assignment by TCRdb is unverifiable without DNA. The CDR3 sequence is 17 residues long. Germline V gives CDR1 MGHDK, CDR2 SYGVNS. The full variable domain, with the rest looked up from reference TRBV25-1 and TRBJ2-3, is EADIYQTPRYLVIGTGKKITLECSQTMGHDKMYWYQQDPGMELHLIHYSYGVNSTEKGDLSSESTVSRIRTEHFPLTLESARPSHTSQYLCASSEPHGGANTDTQYFGPGTRLTVL.

V usage is TRBV19 and J usage is TRBJ2-7; absent DNA, TCRdb's TRBD2 call cannot be checked. Germline CDR1 reads LNHDA; CDR2 reads SQIVND (reference sequence). The CDR3 contains 14 residues. The CDR3 sequence is CASSGMGKGREQYF.

V gene TRBV7-9 combines with J gene TRBJ1-2; TCRdb gives TRBD1 as the D gene, but with no DNA this cannot be confirmed. The CDR3 is made up of 16 amino acids. Germline V lookup: CDR1 SEHNR, CDR2 FQNEAQ (reference sequence). The CDR3 region is CASSFLRPGRNYGYTF.

The rearrangement joins TRBV2 to TRBJ1-2. Germline V gene sequence: CDR1 SNHLY, CDR2 FYNNEI. CDR3 length: 12 residues. The CDR3 sequence is CASTVLNYGYTF. Combining the CDR3 with reference TRBV2 and TRBJ1-2 gives the whole variable domain EPEVTQTPSHQVTQMGQEVILRCVPISNHLYFYWYRQILGQKVEFLVSFYNNEISEKSEIFDDQFSVERPDGSNFTLKIRSTKLEDSAMYFCASTVLNYGYTFGSGTRLTVV.

This rearrangement joins TRBV27 to TRBJ2-3; TCRdb's D call of TRBD2 is untestable without DNA. Germline V lookup: CDR1 MNHEY, CDR2 SMNVEV (reference sequence). This CDR3 region has 15 residues. The CDR3 protein is CASRGVAGGEDTQYF.

V usage is TRBV20-1 and J usage is TRBJ2-2; as DNA is missing, the TRBD2 call by TCRdb cannot be tested. The CDR3 covers 15 residues. The V gene's germline CDR1 is DFQATT and CDR2 SNEGSKA (reference sequence). The CDR3 loop reads CSAKKGPRNTGELFF.

This chain connects TRBV7-9 to TRBJ1-3. The germline V gene encodes CDR1 SEHNR and CDR2 FQNEAQ (reference sequence). The CDR3 extends over 15 amino acids. The CDR3 region is CASILTPSAENTIYF.

The CDR3 is CASSLGRGIQETQYF. The chain carries TRBV11-2 and TRBJ2-5. From germline, CDR1 is SGHAT and CDR2 FQNNGV. CDR3 length equals 15 residues.

The V gene is TRBV5-1, the J gene TRBJ2-3; no DNA is available, so the TRBD2 call from TCRdb remains unchecked. The CDR3 has 20 residues. CDR1 and CDR2 from the germline V gene are SGHRS and YFSETQ. The CDR3 sequence: CASSLVSGALAGGFTDTQYF.

The chain is built from TRBV19 and TRBJ1-1. Germline V CDR1 and CDR2: LNHDA, SQIVND (reference sequence). CDR3 length: 14 amino acids. CDR3 loop: CASSIDRRNTEAFF.

The chain combines TRBV6-1 with TRBJ1-5; TCRdb's D call, TRBD1, is unchecked because there is no DNA. This CDR3 has 17 residues. Germline V gives CDR1 MNHNS, CDR2 SASEGT. CDR3 protein: CASIRTGGGGSNQPQHF.

This chain joins TRBV4-2 and TRBJ2-5; absent DNA, TCRdb's TRBD2 call cannot be checked. Germline loops: CDR1 LGHNA, CDR2 YNFKEQ. CDR3 size: 19 residues. The CDR3 loop reads CASSQATSGGVGRQETQYF.

The V call is TRBV7-2, the J call TRBJ1-6; checking the TCRdb D call of TRBD1 is not possible without DNA. Germline values: CDR1 SGHTA, CDR2 FQGNSA. The CDR3 totals 13 residues. Here the CDR3 reads CASSIQGGSPLHF.

The gene calls are TRBV18 and TRBJ1-5; TCRdb proposes TRBD1, but this gene call is untestable without DNA. Germline V gene data show CDR1 as KGHSH and CDR2 as LQKENI. The CDR3 consists of 15 residues. CDR3 amino acids: CASSPQQGGNQPQHF.

The genes are TRBV28 and TRBJ1-3. Germline loops: CDR1 MDHEN, CDR2 SYDVKM. This CDR3 contains 13 residues. CDR3 residues: CASRSPSGNTIYF.